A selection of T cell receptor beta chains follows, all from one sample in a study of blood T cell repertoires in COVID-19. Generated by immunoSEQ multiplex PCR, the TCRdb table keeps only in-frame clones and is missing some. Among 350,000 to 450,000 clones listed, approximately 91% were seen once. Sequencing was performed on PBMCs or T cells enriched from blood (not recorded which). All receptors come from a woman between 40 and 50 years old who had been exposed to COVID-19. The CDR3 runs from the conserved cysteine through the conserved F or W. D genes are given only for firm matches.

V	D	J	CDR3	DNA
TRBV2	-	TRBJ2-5	CASSARAGSGETQYF	TGTGCCAGCAGTGCCCGGGCCGGATCGGGGGAGACCCAGTACTTC
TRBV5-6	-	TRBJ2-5	CASSLGSTETQYF	TGTGCCAGCAGCTTGGGCAGTACGGAGACCCAGTACTTC
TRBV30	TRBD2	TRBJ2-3	CAWRGGTSGRSDTQYF	TGTGCCTGGAGGGGGGGGACTAGCGGGAGATCCGATACGCAGTATTTT
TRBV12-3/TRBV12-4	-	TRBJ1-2	CASSPLVSYGYTF	TGTGCCAGCAGCCCTCTAGTGAGCTATGGCTACACCTTC
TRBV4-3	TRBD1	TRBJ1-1	CASSRNPGGAGITEAFF	TGCGCCAGCAGCCGGAACCCAGGGGGCGCAGGGATAACTGAAGCTTTCTTT
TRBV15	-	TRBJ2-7	CATSRDSRAGLGEQYF	TGTGCCACCAGCAGAGATTCTCGGGCAGGGTTGGGGGAGCAGTACTTC
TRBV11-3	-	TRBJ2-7	CASSLDQGSYEQYF	TGTGCCAGCAGCTTAGACCAGGGTTCCTACGAGCAGTACTTC
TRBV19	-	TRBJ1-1	CASSPGQAHTEAFF	TGTGCCAGTAGCCCGGGACAAGCCCACACTGAAGCTTTCTTT
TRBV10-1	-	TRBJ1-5	CASRGGQGGTYSNQPQHF	TGCGCCAGCAGGGGAGGACAAGGCGGAACCTATAGCAATCAGCCCCAGCATTTT
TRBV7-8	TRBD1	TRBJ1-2	CASSRGGTGKYGYTF	TGTGCCAGCAGCCGGGGGGGGACAGGGAAATATGGCTACACCTTC